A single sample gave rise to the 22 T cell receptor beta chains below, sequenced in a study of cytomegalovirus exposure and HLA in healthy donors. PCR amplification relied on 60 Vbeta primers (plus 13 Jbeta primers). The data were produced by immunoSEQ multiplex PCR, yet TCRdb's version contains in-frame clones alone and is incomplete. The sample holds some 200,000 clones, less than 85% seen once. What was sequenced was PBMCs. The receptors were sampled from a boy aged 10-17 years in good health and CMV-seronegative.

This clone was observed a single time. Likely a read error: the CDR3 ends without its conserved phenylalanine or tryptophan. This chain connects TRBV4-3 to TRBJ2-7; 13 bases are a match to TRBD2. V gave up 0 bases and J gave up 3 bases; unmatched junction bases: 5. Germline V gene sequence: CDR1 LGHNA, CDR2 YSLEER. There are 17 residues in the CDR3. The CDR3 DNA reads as TGCGCCAGCAGCCAAGAACTAGCGGGAGGGCCTATCTACGAGCAGTACCTC. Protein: CASSQELAGGPIYEQYL.

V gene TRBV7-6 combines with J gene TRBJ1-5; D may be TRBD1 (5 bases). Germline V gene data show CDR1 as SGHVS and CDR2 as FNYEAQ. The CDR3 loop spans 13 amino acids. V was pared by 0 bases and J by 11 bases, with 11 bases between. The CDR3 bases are TGTGCCAGCAGCTTAGCCCCCGGGGGATCCCAGCATTTT. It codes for CASSLAPGGSQHF. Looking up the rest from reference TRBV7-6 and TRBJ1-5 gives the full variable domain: GAGVSQSPRYKVTKRGQDVALRCDPISGHVSLYWYRQALGQGPEFLTYFNYEAQQDKSGLPNDRFSAERPEGSISTLTIQRTEQRDSAMYRCASSLAPGGSQHFGDGTRLSIL.

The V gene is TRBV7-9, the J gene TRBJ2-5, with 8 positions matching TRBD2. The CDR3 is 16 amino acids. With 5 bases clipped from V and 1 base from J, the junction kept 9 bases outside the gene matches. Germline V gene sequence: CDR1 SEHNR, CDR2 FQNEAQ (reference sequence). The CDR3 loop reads CASSLGGAGGQETQYF. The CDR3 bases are TGTGCCAGCAGCCTGGGCGGGGCGGGGGGCCAAGAGACCCAGTACTTC.

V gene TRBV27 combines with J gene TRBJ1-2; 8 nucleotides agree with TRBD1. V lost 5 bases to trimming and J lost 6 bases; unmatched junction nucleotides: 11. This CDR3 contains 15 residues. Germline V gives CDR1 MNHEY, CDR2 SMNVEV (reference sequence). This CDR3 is CASSPGQGNRNGYTF. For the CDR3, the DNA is TGTGCCAGCAGTCCCGGACAGGGAAATCGAAATGGCTACACCTTC.

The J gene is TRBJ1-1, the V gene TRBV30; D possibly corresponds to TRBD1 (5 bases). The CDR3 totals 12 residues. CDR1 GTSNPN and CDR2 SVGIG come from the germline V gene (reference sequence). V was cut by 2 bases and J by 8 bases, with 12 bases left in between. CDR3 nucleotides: TGTGCCTGGAGTTTCCGACAGTTCGAAGCTTTCTTT. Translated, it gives CAWSFRQFEAFF.

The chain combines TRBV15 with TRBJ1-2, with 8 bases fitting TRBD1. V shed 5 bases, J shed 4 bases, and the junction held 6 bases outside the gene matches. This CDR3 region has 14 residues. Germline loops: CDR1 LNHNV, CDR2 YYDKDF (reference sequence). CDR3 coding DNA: TGTGCCACCAGCCCACATGACAGGGGCTATGGCTACACCTTC. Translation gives CATSPHDRGYGYTF.

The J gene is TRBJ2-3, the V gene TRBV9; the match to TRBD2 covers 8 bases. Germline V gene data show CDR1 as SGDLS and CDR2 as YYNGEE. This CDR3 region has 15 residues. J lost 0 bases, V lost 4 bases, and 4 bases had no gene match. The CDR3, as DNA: TGTGCCAGCAGCCGGGCTAGCGGGAGCACAGATACGCAGTATTTT. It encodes CASSRASGSTDTQYF.

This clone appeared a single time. The CDR3 loop reads CAWSVPAGREKLFF. As DNA, the CDR3 is TGTGCCTGGAGTGTACCGGCGGGGCGGGAAAAACTGTTTTTT. The chain is built from TRBV30 and TRBJ1-4; perhaps TRBD1 as D (5 bases). Germline V lookup: CDR1 GTSNPN, CDR2 SVGIG (reference sequence). The V end lost 0 bases, the J end lost 8 bases, and 13 bases lay between the germline ends. This CDR3 has 14 amino acids.

CDR3 loop: CSVQGGGQETQYF. CDR3 in DNA: TGCAGCGTTCAAGGGGGGGGCCAGGAGACCCAGTACTTC. The rearrangement uses TRBV29-1 and TRBJ2-5, with D perhaps TRBD2 (7 bases). Germline V gives CDR1 SQVTM, CDR2 ANQGSEA. This CDR3 region has 13 residues. V dropped 5 bases and J dropped 5 bases, with 15 bases sitting between them.

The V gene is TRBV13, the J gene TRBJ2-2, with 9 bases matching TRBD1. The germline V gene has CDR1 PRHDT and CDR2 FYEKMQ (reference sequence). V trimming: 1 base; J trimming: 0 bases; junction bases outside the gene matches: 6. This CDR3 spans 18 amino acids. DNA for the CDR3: TGTGCCAGCAGCTTAGCAATGGGACAGGGTGCGAACACCGGGGAGCTGTTTTTT. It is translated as CASSLAMGQGANTGELFF.

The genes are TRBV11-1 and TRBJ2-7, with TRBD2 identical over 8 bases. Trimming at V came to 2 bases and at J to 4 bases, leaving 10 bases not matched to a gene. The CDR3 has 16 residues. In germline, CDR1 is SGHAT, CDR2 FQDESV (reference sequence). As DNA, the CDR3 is TGTGCCAGCAGCTTATCACTTGAGCGGGGGTTTTACGAGCAGTACTTC. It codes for CASSLSLERGFYEQYF.

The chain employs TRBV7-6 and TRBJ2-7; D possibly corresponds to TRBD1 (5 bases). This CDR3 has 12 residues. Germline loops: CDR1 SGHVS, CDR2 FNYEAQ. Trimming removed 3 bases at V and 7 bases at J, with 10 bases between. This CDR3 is CASSFVGQEQYF. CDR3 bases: TGTGCCAGCAGCTTTGTGGGGCAGGAGCAGTACTTC.

The CDR3 region has the DNA TGCAGCGCCGGACAGGGCACCGGGGAGCTGTTTTTT. This translates into CSAGQGTGELFF. The rearrangement uses TRBV29-1 and TRBJ2-2, with 8 bases aligning to TRBD1. V lost 7 bases and J lost 4; bases outside the gene matches: 2. Per germline, CDR1 SQVTM and CDR2 ANQGSEA. CDR3 length: 12 amino acids.

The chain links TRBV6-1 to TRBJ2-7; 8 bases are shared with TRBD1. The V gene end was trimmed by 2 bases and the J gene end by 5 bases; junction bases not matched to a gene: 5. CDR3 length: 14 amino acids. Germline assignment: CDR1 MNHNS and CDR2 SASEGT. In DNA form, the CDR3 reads TGTGCCAGCAGTGAAACGACAGGGGCCCACGAGCAGTACTTC. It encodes CASSETTGAHEQYF.

The CDR3 sequence: CASSRTSWQETQYF. CDR3 DNA sequence: TGTGCCAGCAGTCGGACTAGCTGGCAAGAGACCCAGTACTTC. V is TRBV6-5 and J is TRBJ2-5; TRBD2 matches at 8 bases. This CDR3 is 14 amino acids long. Per germline, CDR1 MNHEY and CDR2 SVGAGI. V lost 5 bases to trimming and J lost 2 bases; unmatched junction nucleotides: 4.

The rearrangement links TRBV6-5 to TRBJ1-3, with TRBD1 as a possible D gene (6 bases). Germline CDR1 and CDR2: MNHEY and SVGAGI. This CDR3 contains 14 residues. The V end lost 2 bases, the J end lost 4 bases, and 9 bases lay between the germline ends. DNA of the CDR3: TGTGCCAGCAGTTACCGCGGACAGGGAAACACCATATATTTT. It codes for CASSYRGQGNTIYF.

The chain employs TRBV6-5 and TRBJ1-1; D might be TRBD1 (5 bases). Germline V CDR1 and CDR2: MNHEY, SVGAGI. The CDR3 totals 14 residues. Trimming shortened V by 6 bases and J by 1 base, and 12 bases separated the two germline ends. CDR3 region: CASSRQTENTEAFF. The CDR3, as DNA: TGTGCCAGCAGCCGCCAGACAGAGAACACTGAAGCTTTCTTT.

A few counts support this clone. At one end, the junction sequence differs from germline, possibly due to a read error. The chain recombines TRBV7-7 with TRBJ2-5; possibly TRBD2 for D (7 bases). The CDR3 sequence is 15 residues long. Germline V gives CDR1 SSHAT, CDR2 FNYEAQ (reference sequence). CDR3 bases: TGTGCTAGCAGCTTAGTAGGGGGGGCCCAAGAGACCCAGTACTTC. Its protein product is CASSLVGGAQETQYF. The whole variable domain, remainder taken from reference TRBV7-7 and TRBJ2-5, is GAGVSQSPRYKVTKRGQDVTLRCDPISSHATLYWYQQALGQGPEFLTYFNYEAQPDKSGLPSDRFSAERPEGSISTLTIQRTEQRDSAMYRCASSLVGGAQETQYFGPGTRLLVL.

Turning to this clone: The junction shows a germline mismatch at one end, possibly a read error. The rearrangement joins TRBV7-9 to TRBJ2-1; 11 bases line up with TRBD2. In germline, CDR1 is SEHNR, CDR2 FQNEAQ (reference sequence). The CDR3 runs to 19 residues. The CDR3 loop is CSSSRRSGGDESSYNEQFF. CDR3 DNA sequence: TGTTCCAGCAGCAGACGTAGCGGGGGGGATGAGAGCTCCTACAATGAGCAGTTCTTC.

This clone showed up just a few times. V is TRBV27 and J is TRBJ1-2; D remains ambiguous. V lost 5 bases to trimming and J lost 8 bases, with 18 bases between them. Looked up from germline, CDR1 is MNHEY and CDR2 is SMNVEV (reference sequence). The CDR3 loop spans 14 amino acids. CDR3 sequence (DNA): TGTGCCAGCAGTCCCCTTGTCCCGGCGGGAGGCTACACCTTC. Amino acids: CASSPLVPAGGYTF.

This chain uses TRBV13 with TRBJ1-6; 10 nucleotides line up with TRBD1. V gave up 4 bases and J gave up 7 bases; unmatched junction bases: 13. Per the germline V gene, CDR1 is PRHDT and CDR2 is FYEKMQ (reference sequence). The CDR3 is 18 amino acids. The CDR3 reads CASSSPRPGTGVNSPLHF. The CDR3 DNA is TGTGCCAGCAGCTCCCCACGCCCGGGGACAGGGGTAAATTCACCCCTCCACTTT. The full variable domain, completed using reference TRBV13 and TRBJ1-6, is AAGVIQSPRHLIKEKRETATLKCYPIPRHDTVYWYQQGPGQDPQFLISFYEKMQSDKGSIPDRFSAQQFSDYHSELNMSSLELGDSALYFCASSSPRPGTGVNSPLHFGNGTRLTVT.

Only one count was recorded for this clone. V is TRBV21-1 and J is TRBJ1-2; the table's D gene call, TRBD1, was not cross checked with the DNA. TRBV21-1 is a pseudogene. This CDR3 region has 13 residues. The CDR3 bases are TGTGCCAGCAGCCCAGGGGCTCGGTATGGCTACACCTTC. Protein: CASSPGARYGYTF.